This T cell receptor (beta chain) was retrieved from a study of blood T cells in healthy people across ages. General observations from the study: Roughly linearly, TCR beta diversity per million T cells fell as age increased.

A word on this clonotype: Its specificity is not known.

Germline V gene lookup returns CDR1 MGHRA and CDR2 YSYEKL. The germline V and J ends were trimmed by 4 bases and 11 bases, with 17 bases remaining between them. This CDR3 comprises 13 residues. PCR was performed a second time for about 6 to 11 cycles using a sample-barcoded 5' primer and a J-beta primer mix. The study obtained at least 2.5 million CDR3-containing paired-end reads from every sample. In TCRdb, the 5' RACE reads were re-called with MiXCR into one record per CDR3 protein. The profile shows 540,000 or so distinct CDR3 sequences, around 24% of them singletons. The sample was also linked to a second study, of T cells of mothers and their children. That paper adds: The study found thymic selection shapes TCR recombination output similarly in related and unrelated pairs. Versus unrelated pairs, overlap was slightly higher in related mother-child pairs, without reaching significance.

This chain uses TRBV4-1 with TRBJ1-1; TRBD1 might be the D (5 bases). The clonotype was recovered from a boy aged 5-17 years in good health. Sequenced: blood. CDR3 loop: CASSRGGAEEAFF. CDR3 nucleotides: TGCGCCAGCAGCCGCGGGGGAGCGGAGGAGGCTTTCTTT.